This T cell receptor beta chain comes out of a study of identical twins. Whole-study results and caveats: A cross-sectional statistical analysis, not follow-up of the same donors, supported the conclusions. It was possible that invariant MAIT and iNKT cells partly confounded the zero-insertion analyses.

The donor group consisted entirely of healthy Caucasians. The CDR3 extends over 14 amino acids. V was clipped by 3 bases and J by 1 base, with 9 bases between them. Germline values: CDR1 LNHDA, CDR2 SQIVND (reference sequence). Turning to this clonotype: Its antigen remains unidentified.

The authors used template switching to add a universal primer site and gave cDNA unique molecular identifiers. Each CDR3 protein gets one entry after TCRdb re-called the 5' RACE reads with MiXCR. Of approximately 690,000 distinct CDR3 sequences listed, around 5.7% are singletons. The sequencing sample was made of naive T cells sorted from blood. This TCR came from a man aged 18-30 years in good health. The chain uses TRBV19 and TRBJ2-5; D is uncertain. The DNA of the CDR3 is TGTGCCAGTAGTATCGGCCACATCCAAGAGACCCAGTACTTC. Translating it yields CASSIGHIQETQYF.